This T cell receptor (beta chain) stems from a study of blood T cell repertoires in COVID-19. The CDR3 is 14 amino acids. Germline V CDR1 and CDR2: SGHTA, FQGNSA. Trimming took 1 base from V and 6 from J; bases not matched to a gene: 5. Here immunoSEQ multiplex PCR was the method, and the copy in TCRdb shows in-frame clones only, minus some. This table has 200,000 to 250,000 clones, about 80% appearing once. The receptor was isolated from a woman aged 40 to 50 with acute COVID-19. The chain couples TRBV7-2 to TRBJ1-1, with 7 bases that match TRBD1. The sequenced material came from PBMCs or T cells enriched from blood (not recorded which). In DNA form, the CDR3 reads TGTGCCAGCAGCTTAGAGGGGACAGTCGCTGAAGCTTTCTTT. Translated, it gives CASSLEGTVAEAFF.